This T cell receptor beta chain was sequenced for a study of T cells after somatic rescue of genetic block. Sequencing was performed with immunoSEQ multiplex PCR; in TCRdb, only in-frame clones are kept and a portion is missing. The sample gives tens of thousands of clones, approximately 91% of which show up once; less than 3.5% is in the top ten. The CDR3 is made up of 15 amino acids. Trimming removed 6 bases at V and 4 bases at J, with 16 bases between. From germline, CDR1 is PRHDT and CDR2 FYEKMQ (reference sequence). The clonotype comes from a man between 25 and 39 years old. Sequenced: peripheral blood mononuclear cells (PBMCs). The gene calls are TRBV13 and TRBJ1-3; D gene unclear. DNA of the CDR3: TGTGCCAGCAGTTCAGGTGCAAGTCGCGGAAACACCATATATTTT. Translated, it gives CASSSGASRGNTIYF.